What follows is one T cell receptor (beta chain) and its context. The entry originates in a study of blood T cell repertoires in COVID-19. Study information: Material from acute and convalescent COVID-19 was sourced from the United States, Italy and Spain. Sources were T cells, B-cell-depleted T cells, or PBMCs; the material itself was cDNA or gDNA.

Original methodology: By means of reference gene primer amplification, nucleated cell counts were estimated. Libraries were prepared by immunoSEQ multiplex PCR; TCRdb keeps only in-frame clonotypes and omits some of them. The D gene and trimming were derived from the DNA, and the V and J assignments and clone size from that table. The repertoire holds about 210,000 clones, with around 80% as singletons. CDR1 is SSHAT and CDR2 is FNYEAQ in the germline V gene (reference sequence). The V and J ends lost 4 bases and 2 bases respectively, with 14 bases between them. This CDR3 has 15 amino acids. The chain is built from TRBV7-7 and TRBJ1-2; no clear D gene. The sample taken for sequencing was peripheral blood. This clonotype originated in a man aged 50-60 years with active or convalescent COVID-19. CDR3 protein: CASSWQRVANYGYTF. CDR3 nucleotides: TGTGCCAGCAGCTGGCAGCGTGTAGCCAACTATGGCTACACCTTC.